This T cell receptor (beta chain) was identified in a study of CD8 T cells in Susac syndrome. Whole-study findings and limits: A relatively small number of individuals underwent TCR sequencing and HLA analysis.

Random hexamers primed reverse transcription of about 0.45 to 1 ug RNA. Across 54 Vbeta and 13 Jbeta, TCR beta CDR3 was amplified with immunoSEQ multiplex PCR. MiXCR, run by TCRdb on the immunoSEQ multiplex PCR reads, gives a single entry per CDR3 protein. This table has 150,000 to 200,000 distinct CDR3 sequences, almost 96% appearing once. Of note for this clonotype: Its target is not known.

This CDR3 is built from 16 residues. V gave up 2 bases and J gave up 0 bases; unmatched junction bases: 7. Germline CDR1 is MDHEN and CDR2 is SYDVKM. Multiple sclerosis controls were treatment-naive patients with stable or active relapsing-remitting disease. The CD8+ and CD4+ T cells were isolated magnetically using a negative isolation approach, whereas the TEMRA cells were enriched by FACS. The clonotype comes from a human donor with multiple sclerosis. The sequencing sample was made of CD4+ T cells from PBMCs. The chain is built from TRBV28 and TRBJ2-7; 7 bases line up with TRBD1. CDR3 DNA sequence: TGTGCCAGCAGTTTAGTCGGACAGGCTAGCTCCTACGAGCAGTACTTC. This sequence encodes CASSLVGQASSYEQYF.